Presented here are 13 T cell receptor beta chains from one specimen sequenced in a study of T cell responses to AZD1222 COVID-19 vaccine. The repertoire was sequenced with immunoSEQ multiplex PCR; TCRdb's copy has only in-frame clones and lacks some. In the table there are fewer than 250,000 clones, around 93% of which are singletons. The material sequenced was peripheral blood, taken on day 0 of MenACWY control vaccination. These TCRs come from an adult in good health.

The chain uses TRBV7-9 and TRBJ1-5; D may be TRBD1 (5 bases). Trimming stripped 4 bases from V and 0 bases from J, with 10 bases between. The length of the CDR3 is 15 residues. Germline V CDR1 and CDR2: SEHNR, FQNEAQ (reference sequence). The CDR3 protein is CASSWGTGSNQPQHF. CDR3 bases: TGTGCCAGCAGCTGGGGGACTGGTAGCAATCAGCCCCAGCATTTT.

This chain links TRBV6-1 with TRBJ1-2, with 7 bases matching TRBD1. V trimming: 2 bases; J trimming: 6 bases; junction bases outside the gene matches: 6. Looked up from germline, CDR1 is MNHNS and CDR2 is SASEGT. This CDR3 comprises 14 residues. The CDR3 loop reads CASSEPTGSDGYTF. CDR3 DNA: TGTGCCAGCAGTGAACCGACAGGGTCAGATGGCTACACCTTC.

The chain employs TRBV10-3 and TRBJ1-1, with 9 nucleotides matching TRBD1. Germline loops: CDR1 ENHRY, CDR2 SYGVKD. J lost 3 bases, V lost 0 bases, and 5 bases had no gene match. This CDR3 has 16 amino acids. CDR3 in amino acids: CAISESGTGTDTEAFF. CDR3 nucleotide sequence: TGTGCCATCAGTGAGTCCGGGACAGGGACTGACACTGAAGCTTTCTTT.

The chain carries TRBV11-2 and TRBJ1-6; TRBD1 aligns across 10 bases. The CDR3 contains 14 residues. Germline loops: CDR1 SGHAT, CDR2 FQNNGV. V lost 3 bases, J lost 10 bases, and 3 bases stayed unmatched. CDR3 loop: CASSLGQGNSPLHF. CDR3 DNA sequence: TGTGCCAGCAGCTTGGGACAGGGGAACTCACCCCTCCACTTT.

This chain uses TRBV28 with TRBJ1-2; D unresolved. Germline V lookup: CDR1 MDHEN, CDR2 SYDVKM. Trimming removed 2 bases from V and 0 bases from J, with 4 bases in between. The CDR3 length is 13 residues. CDR3 nucleotide sequence: TGTGCCAGCAGTTTAGGGCCTAACTATGGCTACACCTTC. Its translation: CASSLGPNYGYTF.

This chain links TRBV6-2 or TRBV6-3 with TRBJ1-2, with 9 bases lining up with TRBD1. Germline trimming cut 0 bases from V and 9 bases from J; bases unmatched to any gene: 5. Germline V lookup: CDR1 MNHEY, CDR2 SVGEGT. CDR3 size: 14 residues. CDR3 sequence: CASSYSDRGGSYTF. The CDR3 DNA reads TGTGCCAGCAGTTACTCGGACAGGGGAGGAAGCTACACCTTC.

V usage is TRBV6-6 and J usage is TRBJ1-1; 7 positions agree with TRBD1. Germline CDR1 and CDR2: MNHNY and SVGAGI (reference sequence). V gave up 6 bases and J gave up 7 bases; unmatched junction bases: 11. The CDR3 has 14 amino acids. The CDR3, as DNA: TGTGCCAGCAGACCTCCGACAGGGCGAAGTGAAGCTTTCTTT. Encoded protein: CASRPPTGRSEAFF.

DNA of the CDR3: TGTGCCAGCACCGCCCCACAGGGTTATAGCAATCAGCCCCAGCATTTT. This gives the protein CASTAPQGYSNQPQHF. V and J are TRBV6-4 and TRBJ1-5, with TRBD1 as a possible D gene (6 bases). Germline CDR1 and CDR2: MRHNA and SNTAGT. V was pared by 7 bases and J by 0 bases, with 16 bases between. There are 16 residues in the CDR3.

The chain has TRBV5-1 and TRBJ1-1; a possible D gene is TRBD1 (5 bases). The CDR3 consists of 15 residues. V gave up 4 bases and J gave up 0 bases, with 13 bases separating them. Germline V gives CDR1 SGHRS, CDR2 YFSETQ. CDR3 protein: CASSDGGRMNTEAFF. In DNA form, the CDR3 reads TGCGCCAGCAGCGATGGGGGACGGATGAACACTGAAGCTTTCTTT. Filled out from reference TRBV5-1 and TRBJ1-1, the complete variable domain reads KAGVTQTPRYLIKTRGQQVTLSCSPISGHRSVSWYQQTPGQGLQFLFEYFSETQRNKGNFPGRFSGRQFSNSRSEMNVSTLELGDSALYLCASSDGGRMNTEAFFGQGTRLTVV.

V is TRBV7-2 and J is TRBJ1-6; no reliable D call. Trimming removed 5 bases at V and 0 bases at J, with 11 bases between. Per germline, CDR1 SGHTA and CDR2 FQGNSA. CDR3 size: 16 residues. CDR3 coding DNA: TGTGCCAGCAGCCTACGTGGCTACTCCTATAATTCACCCCTCCACTTT. It encodes CASSLRGYSYNSPLHF.

The chain carries TRBV11-2 and TRBJ1-2; tentatively, D is TRBD1 (5 bases). The CDR3 totals 16 residues. CDR1 and CDR2 (germline): SGHAT, FQNNGV. V gave up 1 base and J gave up 7 bases, with 19 bases separating them. This CDR3 is CASSLVFGVQGSGYTF. CDR3 sequence (DNA): TGTGCCAGCAGCTTAGTTTTTGGGGTCCAGGGCAGTGGCTACACCTTC.

The genes are TRBV6-2 or TRBV6-3 and TRBJ1-5; 7 bases line up with TRBD1. CDR3 length: 14 amino acids. J was trimmed by 2 bases and V by 6 bases; bases with no gene match: 4. CDR1 is MNHEY and CDR2 is SVGEGT in the germline V gene. The CDR3 DNA sequence: TGTGCCAGCAGCCGGACAGGAGGCAATCAGCCCCAGCATTTT. This sequence encodes CASSRTGGNQPQHF.

CDR3 sequence reads: CAWEESGTGNYGYTF. Here the CDR3 DNA reads TGTGCCTGGGAGGAATCCGGGACAGGGAACTATGGCTACACCTTC. The chain uses TRBV30 and TRBJ1-2; 9 bases match TRBD1. V gave up 5 bases and J gave up 2 bases; unmatched junction bases: 9. The CDR3 is made up of 15 amino acids. Germline V lookup: CDR1 GTSNPN, CDR2 SVGIG (reference sequence).